This TCR beta chain emerged from a study of post-analysis software for immune sequencing data. Turning to the study itself: Several disease courses (relapsing-remitting, secondary progressive and progressive-relapsing) of multiple sclerosis were included. Regarding the study as a whole: Clustering by F measure revealed strong co-clustering among samples prepared together in one batch. Versus controls, multiple sclerosis patients showed significantly lower diversity (normalized Chao1). Compared with controls, patients had more of five or six TRBV segments, including TRBV5-6, TRBV5-1 and TRBV20-1.

This clonotype showed up many times. The antigen remains unidentified. The CDR3 covers 13 residues. Trimming removed 6 bases at V and 2 bases at J, with 11 bases between. Germline CDR1 reads DFQATT; CDR2 reads SNEGSKA (reference sequence). The authors incorporated unique molecular identifiers into the TCR beta cDNA libraries. Researchers reported 520,000 or so cDNA molecules coming from around 1 to 10 million T cells. TCRdb re-derived calls from the PCR reads in MiXCR, one entry per CDR3 protein. The sample lists about 200,000 distinct CDR3 sequences; over 25% were seen once. The rearrangement links TRBV20-1 to TRBJ2-1, with D possibly being TRBD1 (5 bases). The source is a girl under 18 with multiple sclerosis. The sample was blood. This CDR3 reads CSAGRVTYNEQFF. In DNA, the CDR3 is TGCAGTGCGGGCAGGGTGACCTACAATGAGCAGTTCTTC.